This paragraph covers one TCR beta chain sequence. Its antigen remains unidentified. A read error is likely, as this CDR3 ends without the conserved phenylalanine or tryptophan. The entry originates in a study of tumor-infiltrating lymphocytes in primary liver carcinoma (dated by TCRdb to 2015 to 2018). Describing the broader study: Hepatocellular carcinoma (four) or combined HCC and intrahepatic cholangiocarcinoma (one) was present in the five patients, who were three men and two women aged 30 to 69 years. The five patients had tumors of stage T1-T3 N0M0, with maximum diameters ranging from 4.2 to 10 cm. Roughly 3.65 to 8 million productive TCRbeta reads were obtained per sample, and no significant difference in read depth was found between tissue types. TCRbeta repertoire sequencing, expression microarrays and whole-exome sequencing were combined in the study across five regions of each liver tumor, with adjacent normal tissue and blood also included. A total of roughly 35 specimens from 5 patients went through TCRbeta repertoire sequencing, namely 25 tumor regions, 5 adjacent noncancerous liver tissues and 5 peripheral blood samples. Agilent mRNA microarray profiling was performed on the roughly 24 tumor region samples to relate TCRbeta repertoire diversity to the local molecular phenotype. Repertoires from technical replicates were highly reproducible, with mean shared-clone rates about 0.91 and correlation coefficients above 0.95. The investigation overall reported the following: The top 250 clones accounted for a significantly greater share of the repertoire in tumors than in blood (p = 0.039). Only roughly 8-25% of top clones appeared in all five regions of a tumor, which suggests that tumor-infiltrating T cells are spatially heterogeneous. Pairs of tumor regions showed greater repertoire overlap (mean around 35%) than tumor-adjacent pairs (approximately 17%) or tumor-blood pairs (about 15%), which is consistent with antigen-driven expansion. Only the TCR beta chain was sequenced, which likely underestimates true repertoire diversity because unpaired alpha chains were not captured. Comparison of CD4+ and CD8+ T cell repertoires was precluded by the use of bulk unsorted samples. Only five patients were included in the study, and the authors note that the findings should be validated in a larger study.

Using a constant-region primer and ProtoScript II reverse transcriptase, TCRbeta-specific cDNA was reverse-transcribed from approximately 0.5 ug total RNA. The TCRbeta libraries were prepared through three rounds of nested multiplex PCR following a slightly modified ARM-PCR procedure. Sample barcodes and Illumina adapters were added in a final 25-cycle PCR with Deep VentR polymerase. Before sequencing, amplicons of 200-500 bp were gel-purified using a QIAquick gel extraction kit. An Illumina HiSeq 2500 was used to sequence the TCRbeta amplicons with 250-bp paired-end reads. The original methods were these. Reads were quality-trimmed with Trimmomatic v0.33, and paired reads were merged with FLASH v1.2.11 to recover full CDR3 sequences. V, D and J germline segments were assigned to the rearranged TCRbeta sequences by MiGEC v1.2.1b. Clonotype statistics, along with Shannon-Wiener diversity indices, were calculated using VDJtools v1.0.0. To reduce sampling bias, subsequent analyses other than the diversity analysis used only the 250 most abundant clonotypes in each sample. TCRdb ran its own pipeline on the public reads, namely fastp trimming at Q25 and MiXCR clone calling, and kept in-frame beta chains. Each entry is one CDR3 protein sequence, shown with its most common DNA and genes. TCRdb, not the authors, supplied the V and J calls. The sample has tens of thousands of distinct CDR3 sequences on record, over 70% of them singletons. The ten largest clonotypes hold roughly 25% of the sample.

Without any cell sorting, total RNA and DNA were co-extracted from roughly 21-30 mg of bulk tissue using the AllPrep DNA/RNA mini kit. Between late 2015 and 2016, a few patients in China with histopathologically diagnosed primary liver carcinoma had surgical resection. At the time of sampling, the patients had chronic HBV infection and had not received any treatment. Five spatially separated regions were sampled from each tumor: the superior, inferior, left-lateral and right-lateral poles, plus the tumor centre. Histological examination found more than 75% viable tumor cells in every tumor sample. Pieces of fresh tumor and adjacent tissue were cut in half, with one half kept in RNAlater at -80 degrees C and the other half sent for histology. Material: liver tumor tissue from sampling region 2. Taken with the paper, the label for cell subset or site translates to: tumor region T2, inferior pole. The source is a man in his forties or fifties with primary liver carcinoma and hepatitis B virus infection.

The nucleotide sequence is TGTGCCAGCAGTTCCACATATGACCAAGCGGGGAATGAGCAGTTCTCC. Its protein reads: CASSSTYDQAGNEQFS. Recombination joined TRBV6-6 with TRBJ2-1, with 7 junctional bases fitting TRBD2. After removal of 4 bases from V and 7 bases from J, the junction retains 13 bases not matched to a gene. The germline V gene (reference sequence) provides CDR1 MNHNY and CDR2 SVGAGI. The CDR3 length is 16 residues, termini included. The retained sequence is limited to the CDR3, 48 bases, with the frame set at the first base.